Presented here are 4 T cell receptor beta chains from one specimen sequenced in a study of neoadjuvant anti-PD-1 for oral cavity cancer. The protocol was immunoSEQ multiplex PCR, while the TCRdb copy is restricted to in-frame clones and leaves out a portion. The sample contains 15,000 or so clones, 65% to 75% of which appear only once. Specimen: PBMCs, collected before nivolumab (anti-PD-1) treatment. The receptors were gathered from a person aged 35 to 85 with oral cavity squamous cell carcinoma.

CDR3 DNA sequence: TGTGCCACCAGGGGTGGAGGGACTAGAAATGAGCAGTTCTTC. The encoded protein is CATRGGGTRNEQFF. V gene TRBV15 combines with J gene TRBJ2-1; 8 bases line up with TRBD2. This CDR3 has 14 amino acids. Germline values: CDR1 LNHNV, CDR2 YYDKDF (reference sequence). V trimming: 6 bases; J trimming: 7 bases; junction bases outside the gene matches: 8.

This chain joins TRBV7-6 and TRBJ2-3; D gene uncertain. V dropped 5 bases and J dropped 2 bases, with 14 bases sitting between them. Germline CDR1 SGHVS, CDR2 FNYEAQ. CDR3 length: 15 residues. CDR3 sequence: CASSLYSWATDTQYF. The CDR3 bases are TGTGCCAGCAGCCTTTACTCATGGGCCACAGATACGCAGTATTTT.

J is TRBJ2-1 and V is TRBV7-9; D perhaps matches TRBD2 (6 bases). CDR1 is SEHNR and CDR2 is FQNEAQ in the germline V gene (reference sequence). The CDR3 extends over 15 amino acids. The V end lost 5 bases, the J end lost 8 bases, and 19 bases lay between the germline ends. The CDR3 bases are TGTGCCAGCAGCGCTCCGGGGGTGGTCCGGGATGAGCAGTTCTTC. Its protein is CASSAPGVVRDEQFF.

The chain combines TRBV11-2 with TRBJ2-1; TRBD2 matches at 11 bases. This CDR3 contains 15 residues. Germline lookup yields CDR1 SGHAT and CDR2 FQNNGV. With V trimmed by 3 bases and J by 7 bases, 5 bases remained unmatched. The CDR3 DNA reads TGTGCCAGCAGCTTTACTAGCGGGAGTGGGAATGAGCAGTTCTTC. It yields the protein CASSFTSGSGNEQFF.